This T cell receptor beta chain was observed in a study of response to subunit inactivated influenza vaccine (dated by TCRdb to the late 2010s). Study-wide context: Deep quantitative profiling of the T cell receptor repertoire was used in the study to follow responses to a trivalent subunit inactivated influenza vaccine. Overall results and qualifications from the work: According to the authors, only a limited number of new T cells may be recruited by each seasonal influenza vaccination.

Library preparation used RT-PCR. Sequencer: Illumina HiSeq 2500. TCRdb cleaned the public reads at Q25 with fastp, built clones with MiXCR and kept in-frame beta chains. Entries that share a CDR3 protein sequence are merged under the most common genes and DNA. The sample data list hundreds of thousands of distinct CDR3 sequences, and around 11% of these were observed just once. The ten largest account for approximately 10% of the sample. This clonotype has more than one count but fewer than ten. The antigen it binds to is not known. No quality values exist for individual bases; no much larger clone is one base distant. The V and J ends are trimmed by 3 bases and 8 bases, leaving 10 bases between them. The germline V gene provides CDR1 MDHEN and CDR2 SYDVKM. The CDR3, from cysteine to phenylalanine, totals 12 residues. Here the CDR3 DNA is all that survives: 36 bases in frame from base 1. This sample also appeared in a second study, on T cells expressing NK-cell markers. As the second study states: TCR beta cDNA libraries were made by 5'RACE template switching that added a universal primer site and unique molecular identifiers. TCR beta-chain repertoires were profiled in sorted CD3+CD56+NKG2C+, CD3+CD56+NKG2C- and CD3+CD56-NKG2C+ T-cell subsets from about 8 donors. Of the eight sequenced donors, seven were found to be HCMV-seropositive and one was found to be HCMV-seronegative. To restrict sorting to alphabetaTCR-expressing T cells, an anti-gammadeltaTCR antibody was added in several experiments. In six donors, the dominant CD3+CD56+NKG2C+ clonotypes were found to rank among the top 10 CD8+ clonotypes and to make up roughly 1.0-8% of CD8+ T cells. Those dominant clonotypes were again the most abundant among CD3+CD56-NKG2C+ cells in a few donors, at about 28.3-60.1%. Whether the expanded NKG2C-expressing T cell clones were specific for HCMV antigens remained unclear. Randomly selected healthy volunteers, three men and five women, were used as the eight sequenced donors. To determine HCMV serostatus, a commercial ELISA kit was used to detect HCMV-specific IgG in serum. Peripheral blood mononuclear cells were isolated from blood by Ficoll density gradient centrifugation. For five or six donors, bulk peripheral blood T-cell repertoires were also sequenced from unsorted PBMC. Priming for cDNA synthesis came from the TCR beta constant segment, and two successive PCR amplification steps followed. Libraries were sequenced as 2 x 150 bp reads on Illumina HiSeq 2000/2500, MiSeq or NextSeq. Reads were demultiplexed and grouped by UMI with MIGEC, and clonotypes were assembled and quantified with MiTCR. Only TCR cDNA sequences supported by at least two reads were kept to exclude erroneous sequences. The tcR package was used for downstream repertoire analysis, and clonotypes were matched between fractions using CDR3 nucleotide sequence together with V segment. Antigen specificity was annotated against VDJdb with VDJmatch, allowing one amino acid substitution in CDR3.

The sequence derives from a man in his forties or fifties who received an inactivated influenza vaccine. Donor details come from another sample of the same person, matched by shared clones. The sample in question was PBMCs from blood, obtained on the day of vaccination. The chain links TRBV28 with TRBJ2-5; tentative D gene TRBD1, with 7 bases matching. The bases are TGTGCCAGCAGTTTCCAGGGGGGAACCCAGTACTTC. Translation gives CASSFQGGTQYF.